The rows below give T cell receptor beta chains drawn from one sample of a study of T-cell memory formation after mild COVID-19. TCRdb redid the calling of the 5' RACE reads with MiXCR, one entry per CDR3 protein. In the table there are fewer than 700,000 distinct CDR3 sequences, 18% of which are singletons. The specimen was PBMCs or a T cell subset sorted from them (not recorded which). Every receptor here comes from an adult woman who had mild COVID-19 (a few samples of this study predate the infection). Cell type and time point are not known. CDR3s include the opening cysteine and the closing phenylalanine or tryptophan. The order of the fields is D gene, V gene, J gene, clone size, CDR3 protein, CDR3 DNA. A D gene is named only where the DNA matches it firmly. Rows give clone size only sometimes, using once, few, many, or a class for an expanded clone.

>NA|TRBV5-4|TRBJ2-7|NA
CASSSKDRGLYEQYF
TGTGCCAGCAGCTCAAAGGACCGGGGGTTATACGAGCAGTACTTC
>NA|TRBV5-1|TRBJ1-2|few
CASSYLGIINYGYTF
TGCGCCAGCAGCTACTTAGGGATAATCAACTATGGCTACACCTTC
>TRBD2|TRBV12-3/TRBV12-4|TRBJ2-7|NA
CASSPSGRLPYEQYF
TGTGCCAGCAGCCCTAGCGGGAGGCTCCCCTACGAGCAGTACTTC
>NA|TRBV19|TRBJ2-1|few
CASSITPGSGDEQFF
TGTGCCAGTAGTATAACTCCAGGGTCGGGGGATGAGCAGTTCTTC
>TRBD1|TRBV5-1|TRBJ1-1|NA
CASSEGTGLLNTEAFF
TGCGCCAGCAGCGAAGGGACAGGGTTACTTAACACTGAAGCTTTCTTT
>NA|TRBV4-1|TRBJ2-7|NA
CASSQESQGTREQYF
TGCGCCAGCAGCCAAGAATCACAGGGTACGCGCGAGCAGTACTTC
>NA|TRBV24-1|TRBJ2-5|few
CATSDRGTLGQTQYF
TGTGCCACCAGTGATCGCGGGACTCTCGGACAGACCCAGTACTTC
>TRBD1|TRBV20-1|TRBJ2-3|few
CSALGQGKIDTQYF
TGCAGTGCCCTTGGACAGGGTAAAATAGATACGCAGTATTTT
>TRBD2|TRBV20-1|TRBJ2-3|NA
CSVAGEVDTQYF
TGCAGTGTTGCGGGAGAAGTAGATACGCAGTATTTT
>NA|TRBV24-1|TRBJ2-1|few
CATSDPGRSTYNEQFF
TGTGCCACCAGTGACCCGGGCCGAAGCACCTACAATGAGCAGTTCTTC
>TRBD1|TRBV19|TRBJ2-3|few
CASSIRDRGTDTQYF
TGTGCCAGTAGTATCCGTGACAGGGGTACAGATACGCAGTATTTT
>TRBD1|TRBV5-1|TRBJ2-2|NA
CASSPDRGRGTGELFF
TGCGCCAGCAGCCCGGACAGGGGGCGGGGCACCGGGGAGCTGTTTTTT
>NA|TRBV12-3/TRBV12-4|TRBJ1-2|NA
CASSSQAERGYTF
TGTGCCAGCAGTTCTCAGGCGGAAAGGGGCTACACCTTC
>NA|TRBV29-1|TRBJ2-7|NA
CSVSAAEGQYF
TGCAGCGTTTCGGCGGCCGAGGGGCAGTACTTC
>TRBD1|TRBV7-9|TRBJ2-3|few
CASSSGTVNSTDTQYF
TGTGCCAGCAGCTCCGGGACAGTGAATAGCACAGATACGCAGTATTTT
>NA|TRBV27|TRBJ1-2|NA
CASSWGVNYGYTF
TGTGCCAGCAGTTGGGGGGTTAACTATGGCTACACCTTC
>NA|TRBV20-1|TRBJ2-7|few
CSARPLGTLGYEQYF
TGCAGTGCTAGACCATTGGGGACTCTGGGCTACGAGCAGTACTTC
>TRBD1|TRBV7-9|TRBJ1-1|few
CASRTEGANTEAFF
TGTGCCAGCAGGACTGAGGGGGCGAACACTGAAGCTTTCTTT
>NA|TRBV29-1|TRBJ2-2|NA
CSVPTKNTGELFF
TGCAGCGTTCCTACCAAGAACACCGGGGAGCTGTTTTTT
>TRBD1|TRBV20-1|TRBJ2-2|many
CSARANRGRRDTGELFF
TGCAGTGCTAGAGCGAACAGGGGGCGGAGGGACACCGGGGAGCTGTTTTTT
>TRBD2|TRBV24-1|TRBJ2-1|NA
CATSDFRGGRNEQFF
TGTGCCACCAGTGATTTTCGGGGGGGCCGCAATGAGCAGTTCTTC
>NA|TRBV9|TRBJ2-5|NA
CASSVAGAGETQYF
TGTGCCAGCAGCGTAGCAGGGGCAGGAGAGACCCAGTACTTC
>NA|TRBV25-1|TRBJ1-4|few
CASSRVAEAGKLFF
TGTGCCAGTTCTCGGGTGGCCGAAGCTGGAAAACTGTTTTTT
>NA|TRBV7-9|TRBJ1-5|NA
CASSLGLERPQHF
TGTGCCAGCAGCTTAGGGCTCGAGAGGCCCCAGCATTTT
>NA|TRBV24-1|TRBJ1-1|NA
CATRGGAGTEAFF
TGTGCCACCAGAGGGGGGGCGGGGACTGAAGCTTTCTTT
>NA|TRBV7-9|TRBJ1-2|NA
CADSPLGGYTF
TGTGCCGACAGCCCGTTGGGAGGCTACACCTTC
>NA|TRBV11-3|TRBJ1-1|few
CASSHGRGDTEAFF
TGTGCCAGCAGCCACGGGCGGGGAGACACTGAAGCTTTCTTT
>TRBD1|TRBV7-9|TRBJ1-1|NA
CASSTGQEHTEAFF
TGTGCCAGCAGCACGGGACAGGAGCACACTGAAGCTTTCTTT
>NA|TRBV30|TRBJ1-4|NA
CAWDYSGTPHEKLFF
TGTGCCTGGGACTACTCCGGGACCCCTCACGAAAAACTGTTTTTT
>TRBD1|TRBV12-3/TRBV12-4|TRBJ2-1|many
CASRGTGGIEQFF
TGTGCCAGCAGGGGGACAGGGGGGATTGAGCAGTTCTTC
>NA|TRBV5-1|TRBJ2-3|few
CASSGRVGTDTQYF
TGCGCCAGCTCGGGAAGAGTGGGCACAGATACGCAGTATTTT
>NA|TRBV12-3/TRBV12-4|TRBJ1-2|NA
CASSLGSGHGYTF
TGTGCCAGCAGTTTAGGCTCAGGGCATGGCTACACCTTC
>TRBD2|TRBV19|TRBJ2-2|few
CASSILAGTGELFF
TGTGCCAGTAGTATATTAGCGGGAACCGGGGAGCTGTTTTTT
>TRBD2|TRBV10-3|TRBJ2-7|few
CAISAGRGYEQYF
TGTGCCATCAGTGCTGGGCGGGGGTACGAGCAGTACTTC
>NA|TRBV3-1|TRBJ2-1|few
CASSQEQLYNEQFF
TGTGCCAGCAGCCAAGAACAGCTTTACAATGAGCAGTTCTTC
>TRBD2|TRBV9|TRBJ2-3|NA
CASSESGTSGGSIYGDTQYF
TGTGCCAGCAGCGAATCCGGGACTAGCGGGGGGTCTATCTATGGAGATACGCAGTATTTT
>NA|TRBV4-3|TRBJ2-6|NA
CASSQEGGRSGANVLTF
TGCGCCAGCAGCCAAGAGGGAGGCAGGTCCGGGGCCAACGTCCTGACTTTC
>NA|TRBV18|TRBJ1-5|few
CASSPPEGQPQHF
TGTGCCAGCTCACCACCGGAGGGCCAGCCCCAGCATTTT
>NA|TRBV7-9|TRBJ2-7|NA
CASSNTGGDYEQYF
TGTGCCAGCAGTAATACAGGGGGGGACTACGAGCAGTACTTC
>TRBD1|TRBV7-2|TRBJ2-7|NA
CASSITGQLEQYF
TGTGCCAGCAGCATAACGGGACAGTTAGAGCAGTACTTC
>NA|TRBV15|TRBJ2-1|few
CATRNAGGTEYNEQFF
TGTGCCACCAGGAACGCAGGCGGGACGGAATACAATGAGCAGTTCTTC
>NA|TRBV18|TRBJ2-1|few
CASSPTYPGFTFDEQFF
TGTGCCAGCTCACCAACGTACCCCGGGTTCACTTTCGATGAGCAGTTCTTC
>NA|TRBV4-2|TRBJ2-4|few
CASSPTGGFKNIQYF
TGTGCCAGCAGCCCTACGGGCGGATTCAAAAACATTCAGTACTTC